This entry lists 8 T cell receptor beta chains sequenced from one sample in a study of vaccination and CD4 T cells after COVID-19. No antigen is known for these receptors. Noted treatment: roughly ten-day PBMC culture with coronavirus spike peptide pools or control peptides (ViraFEST assay). CD4+ T lymphocytes from the unexposed donor were collected before the COVID-19 pandemic (2011-2018). Cultured CD4+ T cell DNA was sequenced using the Oncomine TCR Beta short-read assay. TCRdb processed the PCR reads anew with MiXCR; each CDR3 protein has one entry. The data contain a few thousand distinct CDR3 sequences, about 30% of them seen just once; the ten biggest clones take up about 49%. Specimen: CD4+ T cells from blood, cultured in vitro. The receptor source for this set is a human donor in good health.

This clonotype was observed once. The CDR3 region has the DNA TGTGCCACCAGTGATTTGTGGGCTCCGGACAGGTTCGACACCGGGGAGCTGTTTTTT. It is translated as CATSDLWAPDRFDTGELFF. The genes are TRBV24-1 and TRBJ2-2, with TRBD1 matching over 7 bases. The V gene end was trimmed by 0 bases and the J gene end by 3 bases; junction bases not matched to a gene: 12. The V gene's germline CDR1 is KGHDR and CDR2 SFDVKD. The CDR3 consists of 19 residues.

By proportion, this clonotype is medium-sized. The chain carries TRBV5-4 and TRBJ2-1; 7 nucleotides match TRBD2. J gave up 0 bases and V 4 bases, and 13 bases lay outside the gene matches. In germline, CDR1 is SGHNT, CDR2 YYREEE (reference sequence). The CDR3 loop spans 18 amino acids. CDR3 loop: CASSEYLLASSSYNEQFF. CDR3 nucleotide sequence: TGTGCCAGCAGCGAATACCTACTAGCGTCGAGCTCCTACAATGAGCAGTTCTTC.

This clonotype came up a few times. This rearrangement joins TRBV24-1 to TRBJ2-5; D gene uncertain. The CDR3 covers 13 residues. The germline CDR1 and CDR2 sequences are KGHDR and SFDVKD. V dropped 5 bases and J dropped 3 bases, with 9 bases sitting between them. CDR3 coding DNA: TGTGCCACCAGTGTTGGTAGTGAAGAGACCCAGTACTTC. Translated, it gives CATSVGSEETQYF.

The chain couples TRBV27 to TRBJ2-5; D ambiguous. Germline V gives CDR1 MNHEY, CDR2 SMNVEV (reference sequence). CDR3 size: 11 residues. Trimming took 6 bases from V and 2 from J, leaving 4 bases between them. The CDR3 region has the DNA TGTGCCAGCAGCCCGCAAGAGACCCAGTACTTC. Residues: CASSPQETQYF.

The chain joins TRBV28 to TRBJ1-3; the D is unclear. The germline V gene encodes CDR1 MDHEN and CDR2 SYDVKM. The length of the CDR3 is 15 residues. Trimming took 4 bases from V and 0 from J, leaving 10 bases between them. The CDR3 coding sequence is TGTGCCAGCAGTTCACCCGGGGTCTCTGGAAACACCATATATTTT. It specifies CASSSPGVSGNTIYF.

This clonotype counts as medium-sized. The V gene is TRBV7-3, the J gene TRBJ2-2; D is possibly TRBD1 (5 bases). From germline, CDR1 is SGHTA and CDR2 FQGTGA. CDR3 length: 13 residues. The V and J ends lost 5 bases and 7 bases respectively, with 11 bases between them. The CDR3 bases are TGTGCCAGCAGCGGCAGGGTAGACGGGGAGCTGTTTTTT. Translating gives CASSGRVDGELFF.

This clonotype was recorded a few times. The chain joins TRBV20-1 to TRBJ2-7, with TRBD2 matching over 13 bases. This CDR3 is 14 amino acids long. With 4 bases clipped from V and 5 bases from J, the junction kept 5 bases outside the gene matches. Germline V gene lookup returns CDR1 DFQATT and CDR2 SNEGSKA (reference sequence). Here the CDR3 DNA reads TGCAGTGCTAAACTAGCGGGAGGGCCCGACGAGCAGTACTTC. Amino acid sequence: CSAKLAGGPDEQYF.

CDR3 region: CSARRTLGEAFF. The CDR3 nucleotides read TGCAGTGCTAGGAGGACACTCGGTGAAGCTTTCTTT. V usage is TRBV20-1 and J usage is TRBJ1-1; D perhaps matches TRBD1 (5 bases). This CDR3 has 12 residues. V was trimmed by 3 bases and J by 7 bases, leaving 12 bases between them. The germline V gene has CDR1 DFQATT and CDR2 SNEGSKA (reference sequence).